This T cell receptor (beta chain) originates from a study of shared clonotypes between healthy human individuals. Across the whole study: Each donor's CD8 memory used one plate, CD8 naive two, each CD4 subset three.

V was clipped by 1 base and J by 1 base, with 11 bases between them. Looked up from germline, CDR1 is MGHRA and CDR2 is YSYEKL. CDR3 length: 15 residues. The assay was carried out at the deep level. The table came from immunoSEQ multiplex PCR; TCRdb's copy has only in-frame clones and leaves some out. This sample has some 2 million clones, with just under 95% found just once. Note on this clone: No antigen is known for it.

General study results and limits: Represented diversity (both genetic and exposure-history) was limited by the small number of donors. Larger estimated richness was generally seen in naive subsets than in memory subsets.

CD45RO-negative cells were positively selected for CCR7, leaving out terminally differentiated effector memory CD45RA+ cells. The sequenced material came from naive CD8+ T cells sorted from blood. J is TRBJ2-7 and V is TRBV4-1, with D perhaps matching TRBD1 or TRBD2 (6 bases each). This TCR was recovered from a young man in good health. The CDR3 DNA reads as TGCGCCAGCAGCCAAGGACGGGGGACATCCTACGAGCAGTACTTC. Protein sequence: CASSQGRGTSYEQYF.